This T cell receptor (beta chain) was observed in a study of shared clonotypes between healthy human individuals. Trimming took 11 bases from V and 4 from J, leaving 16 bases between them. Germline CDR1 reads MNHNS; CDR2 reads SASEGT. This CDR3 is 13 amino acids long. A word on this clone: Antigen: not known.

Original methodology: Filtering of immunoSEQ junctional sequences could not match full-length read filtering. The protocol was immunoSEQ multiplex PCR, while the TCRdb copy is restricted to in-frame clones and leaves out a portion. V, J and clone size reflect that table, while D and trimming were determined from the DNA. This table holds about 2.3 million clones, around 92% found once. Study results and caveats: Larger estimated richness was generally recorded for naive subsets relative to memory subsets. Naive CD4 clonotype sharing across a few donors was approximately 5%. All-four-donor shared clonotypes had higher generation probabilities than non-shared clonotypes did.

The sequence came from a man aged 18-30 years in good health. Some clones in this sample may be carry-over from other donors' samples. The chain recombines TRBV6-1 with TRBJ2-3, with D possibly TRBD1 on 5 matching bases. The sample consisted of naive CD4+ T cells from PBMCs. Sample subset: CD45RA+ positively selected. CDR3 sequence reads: CAFGTGVADTQYF. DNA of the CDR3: TGTGCCTTCGGAACAGGCGTGGCAGATACGCAGTATTTT.